The T cell receptor beta chain under discussion was sequenced for a study of blood T cell repertoires in COVID-19 (dated by TCRdb to about 2020). Study-level background: Collaborator samples came from the United States, Italy and Spain and covered acute and convalescent phases of COVID-19. The prospective study material was composed of cDNA or gDNA derived from T cells, B-cell-depleted T cells, or PBMCs. Deeply sampled blood TCRbeta repertoires from subjects exposed to, actively infected with, or recovered from COVID-19 were included in the dataset. The repertoires were made available in a free public database intended to serve as a resource for research on the immune response to SARS-CoV-2. The samples were drawn from two sources: the first 160 participants of the ongoing ImmuneRACE study, and fewer than 1,500 subjects contributed by 6 global collaborators. A de-identified subject ID, COVID-19 status, age in years and sex were almost always included in the sample metadata. Where HLA class I and class II types were available, the types were taken from metadata supplied by the sample provider, not from assay-based typing.

The collaborating institutions used their own protocols to collect whole blood in K2EDTA tubes. For TCRbeta analysis, collaborators shipped samples in one of three forms: frozen whole blood, isolated PBMCs, or DNA extracted from either of those sample types. CDR3 length: 14 amino acids, cysteine to phenylalanine. The sequence is cut down to CDR3 DNA, 42 bases in frame from base 1. V is trimmed back by 6 bases and J by 4 bases, and the junction contains 9 bases that no gene match accounts for. As encoded in the germline V gene, CDR1 is MNHEY while CDR2 is SVGAGI. The full study reports these points: How much clinical and demographic metadata was included differed by source and by participant, and the metadata was provided uncurated.

Turning to this clone: No antigen is known for it. Base qualities are missing; no much larger clone stands one base away.

The immunoSEQ Assay, a bias-controlled multiplex PCR, was used to amplify TCRbeta CDR3 regions from genomic DNA. As for how the authors treated the data: Nucleated cell counts per sample were estimated from amplification of reference gene primers within the assay. To quantify the absolute abundance of each unique TCRbeta CDR3 rearrangement, sequence reads were collapsed and filtered. For each sample, productive Simpson clonality was calculated by taking the square root of Simpson's diversity index across productive rearrangements. Drawn from immuneACCESS, this table holds only the in-frame rearrangements with V and J called that TCRdb kept. Clones are partly lost; checked studies trace under half to an unresolved V gene and leave the rest unexplained. That table gives V, J and clone size, and the DNA gave D and trimming. The sample yields approximately 84,000 clones; around three quarters were counted once. The ten largest account for 5% to 6% of the sample.

The clonotype was recovered from a man aged 50 or older with active or convalescent COVID-19. Sequencing was done on a sample of peripheral blood. The receptor chain draws on TRBV6-5 and TRBJ2-7; 7 bases in between match TRBD2. The sequence in DNA is TGTGCCAGCAGAACCGCCGGGGGGTGGTACGAGCAGTACTTC. The encoded protein is CASRTAGGWYEQYF.